This T cell receptor beta chain was sequenced during a study of cytomegalovirus exposure and HLA in healthy donors. On the study more broadly: A data release that came early held roughly 85 million unique TCRs from HLA-typed donors.

In regard to this clone: The antigen is unknown.

Germline V gene data show CDR1 as MDHEN and CDR2 as SYDVKM. Trimming removed 1 base from V and 2 bases from J; junction bases left unmatched: 11. The CDR3 extends over 18 amino acids. PCR primers comprised 60 Vbeta and 13 Jbeta primers. Sequenced by immunoSEQ multiplex PCR; TCRdb stores in-frame clones only, minus some. Counted here are about 130,000 clones, 70% to 80% occurring once; the ten biggest clones make up less than 4%. Overall study results and limits: A later analysis found TCR association rates differed by HLA locus, highest for DRB1 and lowest for HLA-C. Later on, an analysis tied 15,000 to 20,000 TCR beta sequences to HLA alleles at 0.05 false discovery rate. As immune exposure information, only CMV serostatus was available.

This receptor was taken from a man aged 25-45 years in good health and CMV-seronegative. Specimen: PBMCs. The V call is TRBV28, the J call TRBJ1-5; 7 nucleotides align to TRBD1. The CDR3 protein is CASSLSHVYRGRNQPQHF. The CDR3 region has the DNA TGTGCCAGCAGTTTATCCCATGTCTACAGGGGTCGCAATCAGCCCCAGCATTTT.